This TCR beta chain is from a study of T cells after yellow fever vaccination. One entry per CDR3 protein, called by TCRdb with MiXCR from the 5' RACE reads. This sample yields some 600,000 distinct CDR3 sequences, of which around 16% are seen a single time; 15% to 20% belongs to the top ten. Trimming shortened V by 5 bases and J by 5 bases, and 18 bases separated the two germline ends. Germline loops: CDR1 SGHAT, CDR2 FQNNGV. This CDR3 region has 15 residues. The source material was PBMCs, sampled more than 4 days after the first yellow fever vaccination. The gene calls are TRBV11-2 and TRBJ2-5, with unresolved D. This receptor was obtained from a man younger than 35 who received the YFV17D yellow fever vaccine. The CDR3 loop is CASSHSLVLRETQYF. In DNA form, the CDR3 reads TGTGCCAGCAGCCATAGCTTGGTCCTACGCGAGACCCAGTACTTC.